This T cell receptor (beta chain) was captured in a study of OX40 agonist ivuxolimab in advanced cancers. Background for the entire study: Ivuxolimab was a fully human IgG2 agonistic monoclonal antibody targeting the costimulatory receptor OX40 (CD134). Intravenous ivuxolimab was administered to patients every 2 weeks at six dose levels: 0.01, 0.1, 0.3, 1.5, 3 and 10 mg/kg. Among the roughly 50 dose-escalation patients, about 20 had hepatocellular carcinoma, approximately 15 melanoma, 9 renal cell carcinoma and 9 head and neck cancer. In the dose-escalation cohort, approximately 82% of patients were male, and the mean age was around 65 years with a range of about 23 to 79. Prior anti-PD-1, anti-PD-L1 or anti-CTLA-4 therapy was permitted, and checkpoint inhibitors had been received by under 50% of dose-escalation patients. Partial responses occurred in three dose-escalation patients: two with cutaneous melanoma and one with hepatocellular carcinoma. Peripheral TCRbeta sequencing aimed to test whether ivuxolimab altered TCR sequence diversity and caused clonal T-cell expansion. The paper describes the monotherapy dose-escalation part (N of about 52 patients) of the phase I trial of ivuxolimab. The paper's findings and limits, for the study overall: At doses of 0.1 to 3.0 mg/kg, clonal expansion of both CD4+ and CD8+ T cells in blood was seen between baseline and week 6. After ivuxolimab, more expanded clones were found on average in CD8+ T cells than in CD4+ T cells. The antigen specificity of the clonally expanded peripheral T cells was not determined. In partial responders in the 0.1-3.0 mg/kg groups, normalized peripheral clonal expansion was found to be among the lowest, especially among CD8+ T cells. Low levels of normalized T-cell clonal expansion were also shown by some nonresponding patients.

The trial excluded patients who had a history of autoimmune disease or were on systemic immunosuppression. Peripheral blood for TCR sequencing was collected from all dose cohorts at baseline, on cycle 4 day 1, and on cycle 7 day 1. The samples were drawn from a first-in-human, open-label, multicenter phase I dose-escalation trial of ivuxolimab. Adults with locally advanced or metastatic head and neck squamous cell, hepatocellular, melanoma or renal cell carcinoma were enrolled in the trial. Before TCR sequencing, CD4+ and CD8+ T cells were separately sorted from peripheral blood. The CDR3 spans 16 residues, from the cysteine through the phenylalanine. The only DNA kept is the CDR3, 48 bases in frame from the first base. CDR1 SGHRS and CDR2 YFSETQ are derived from the germline V gene. V is pared back by 0 bases and J by 2 bases, with 13 bases lying between the germline termini. Genomic DNA was isolated from the sorted cells so that the TCRbeta CDR3 region could be sequenced. The immunoSEQ Assay was used to sequence the TCRbeta CDR3 regions. TCRdb took over this immuneACCESS table, retaining in-frame rearrangements with V and J assigned. Such tables are incomplete; in checked studies, under half of the missing clones stem from an unresolved V gene, and the remainder is unexplained. For this sample the table gives 55,000 to 65,000 clones, of which about 85% were detected only once. 0.76% of the sample belongs to the ten largest clones.

Note on this clone: Its antigen is still unknown. No much larger clonotype is one base removed from it; base qualities were not supplied.

The source of this sequence is an adult with an advanced solid tumor such as melanoma, head and neck, liver or kidney cancer. This sequence uses TRBV5-1 and TRBJ2-3; perhaps TRBD1 is the D gene, with 6 bases matching. The starting material was CD4+ or CD8+ T cells sorted from blood, obtained in a trial of the OX40 agonist ivuxolimab. The DNA is TGCGCCAGCAGCTTGGGTCAGGGGACCTTCACAGATACGCAGTATTTT. The encoded protein is CASSLGQGTFTDTQYF.